The following is a T cell receptor (beta chain) sequence with its context. This table comes from immunoSEQ multiplex PCR, and its TCRdb copy is limited to in-frame clones, with some not included. The sample consists of about 410,000 clones, roughly 86% of them appearing once. The data were obtained in a study of blood T cell repertoires in COVID-19. Overall study: Researchers got acute and convalescent COVID-19 samples from the United States, Italy and Spain. Nucleic acid was either cDNA or gDNA, and it came from T cells, B-cell-depleted T cells, or PBMCs.

Participant reports of clinical history set cohort assignment. Sequences were obtained from PBMCs or T cells enriched from blood (not recorded which). This TCR was recovered from a woman aged 25 to 39 who had recovered from COVID-19.

In DNA, the CDR3 is TGTGCCACCAGTGCCTGGGACTTTGGATACACCGGGGAGCTGTTTTTT. Translation: CATSAWDFGYTGELFF. The chain is built from TRBV24-1 and TRBJ2-2; maybe TRBD2 (6 bases). Per the germline V gene, CDR1 is KGHDR and CDR2 is SFDVKD. V was pared by 5 bases and J by 3 bases, with 15 bases between. The CDR3 loop spans 16 amino acids.